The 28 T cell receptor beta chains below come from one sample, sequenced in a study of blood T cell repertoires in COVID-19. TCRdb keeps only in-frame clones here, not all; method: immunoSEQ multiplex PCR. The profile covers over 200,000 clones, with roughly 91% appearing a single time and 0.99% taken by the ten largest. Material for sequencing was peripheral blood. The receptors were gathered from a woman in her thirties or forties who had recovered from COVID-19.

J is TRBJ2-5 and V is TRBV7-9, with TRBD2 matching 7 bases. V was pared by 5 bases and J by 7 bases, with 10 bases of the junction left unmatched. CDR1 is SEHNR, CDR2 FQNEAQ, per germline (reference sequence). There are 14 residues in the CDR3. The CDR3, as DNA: TGTGCCAGCAGCCCCCCGGGGGGTTGGGTGACCCAGTACTTC. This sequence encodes CASSPPGGWVTQYF.

In DNA, the CDR3 is TGTGCCAGCAGCCCCGGACTAGCGGGAGGCCGTGGCCCCTACAATGAGCAGTTCTTC. Translation gives CASSPGLAGGRGPYNEQFF. The chain is built from TRBV27 and TRBJ2-1, with TRBD2 matching 14 bases. V was clipped by 6 bases and J by 2 bases; unmatched bases: 12. The germline CDR1 and CDR2 sequences are MNHEY and SMNVEV (reference sequence). The CDR3 spans 19 residues.

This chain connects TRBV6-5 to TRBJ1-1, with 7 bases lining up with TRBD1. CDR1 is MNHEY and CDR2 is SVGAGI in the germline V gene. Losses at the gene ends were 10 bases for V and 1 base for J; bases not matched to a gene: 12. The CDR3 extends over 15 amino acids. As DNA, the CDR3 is TGTGCCACCCCCGGGAGGGGGCCTGGGAACACTGAAGCTTTCTTT. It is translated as CATPGRGPGNTEAFF.

The CDR3 loop is CASSLAASGYLYNEQFF. DNA for the CDR3: TGTGCCAGCAGCTTAGCGGCTAGCGGGTACCTGTACAATGAGCAGTTCTTC. V usage is TRBV7-2 and J usage is TRBJ2-1; 8 bases match TRBD2. The CDR3 consists of 17 residues. The germline V gene has CDR1 SGHTA and CDR2 FQGNSA. The ends lost 0 bases at V and 4 bases at J; junction bases unmatched: 8.

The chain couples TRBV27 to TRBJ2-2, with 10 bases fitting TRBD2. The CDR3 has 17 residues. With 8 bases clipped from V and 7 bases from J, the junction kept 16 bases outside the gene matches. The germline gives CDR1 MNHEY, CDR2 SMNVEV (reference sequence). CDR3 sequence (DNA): TGTGCCAGCGGCCCCGGAACTAGCGGGGTGGGGGTCGGGGAGCTGTTTTTT. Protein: CASGPGTSGVGVGELFF.

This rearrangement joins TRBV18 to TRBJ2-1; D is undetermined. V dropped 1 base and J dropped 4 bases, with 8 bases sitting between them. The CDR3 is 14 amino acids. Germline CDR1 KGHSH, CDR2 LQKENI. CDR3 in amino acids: CASSPLAIYNEQFF. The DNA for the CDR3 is TGTGCCAGCTCACCACTAGCCATTTACAATGAGCAGTTCTTC.

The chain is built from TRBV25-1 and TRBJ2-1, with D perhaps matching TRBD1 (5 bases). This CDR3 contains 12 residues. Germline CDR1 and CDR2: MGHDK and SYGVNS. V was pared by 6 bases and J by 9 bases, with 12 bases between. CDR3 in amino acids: CASRGQKGEQFF. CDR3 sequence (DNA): TGTGCCAGCAGGGGGCAAAAGGGTGAGCAGTTCTTC.

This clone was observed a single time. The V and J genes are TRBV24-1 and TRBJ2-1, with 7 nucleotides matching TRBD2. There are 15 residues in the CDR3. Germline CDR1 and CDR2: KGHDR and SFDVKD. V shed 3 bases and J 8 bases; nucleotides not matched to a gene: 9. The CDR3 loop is CATSDRAGVLDEQFF. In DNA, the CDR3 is TGTGCCACCAGTGATCGCGCGGGAGTCTTGGATGAGCAGTTCTTC.

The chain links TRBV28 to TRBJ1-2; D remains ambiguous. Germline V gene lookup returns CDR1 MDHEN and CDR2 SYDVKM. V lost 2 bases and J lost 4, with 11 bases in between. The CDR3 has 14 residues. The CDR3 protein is CASSLSEPGYGYTF. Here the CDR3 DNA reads TGTGCCAGCAGTTTAAGTGAACCGGGCTATGGCTACACCTTC.

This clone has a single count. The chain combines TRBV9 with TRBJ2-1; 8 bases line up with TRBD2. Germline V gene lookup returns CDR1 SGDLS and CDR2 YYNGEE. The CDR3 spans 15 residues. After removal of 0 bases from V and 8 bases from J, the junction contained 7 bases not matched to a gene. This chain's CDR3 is CASSVAGGPWDEQFF. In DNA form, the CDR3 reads TGTGCCAGCAGCGTAGCGGGAGGGCCTTGGGATGAGCAGTTCTTC.

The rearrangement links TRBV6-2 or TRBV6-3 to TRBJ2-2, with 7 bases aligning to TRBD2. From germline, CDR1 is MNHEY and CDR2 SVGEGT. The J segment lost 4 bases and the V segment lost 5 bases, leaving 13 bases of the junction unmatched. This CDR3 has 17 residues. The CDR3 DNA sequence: TGTGCCAGCAGTGCCCCTACTAGCGCGGGACGCACCGGGGAGCTGTTTTTT. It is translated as CASSAPTSAGRTGELFF.

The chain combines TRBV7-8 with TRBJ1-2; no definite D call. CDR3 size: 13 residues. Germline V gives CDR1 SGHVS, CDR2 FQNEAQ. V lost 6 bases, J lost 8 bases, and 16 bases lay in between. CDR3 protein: CASRRPWGGGYTF. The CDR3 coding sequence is TGTGCCAGCAGGAGACCCTGGGGAGGAGGCTACACCTTC.

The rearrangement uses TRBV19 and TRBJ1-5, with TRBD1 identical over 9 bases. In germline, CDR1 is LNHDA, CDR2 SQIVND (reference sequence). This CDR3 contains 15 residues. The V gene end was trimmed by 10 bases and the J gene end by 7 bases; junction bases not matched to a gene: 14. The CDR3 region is CATSRDREFRQPQHF. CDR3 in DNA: TGTGCCACCAGCCGGGACAGGGAATTTCGGCAGCCCCAGCATTTT.

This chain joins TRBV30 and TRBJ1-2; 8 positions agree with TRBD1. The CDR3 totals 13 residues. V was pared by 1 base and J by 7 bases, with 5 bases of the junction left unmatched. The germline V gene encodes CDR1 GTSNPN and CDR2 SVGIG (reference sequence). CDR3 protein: CAWSGQGARGYTF. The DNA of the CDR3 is TGTGCCTGGAGTGGGCAGGGGGCTCGTGGCTACACCTTC.

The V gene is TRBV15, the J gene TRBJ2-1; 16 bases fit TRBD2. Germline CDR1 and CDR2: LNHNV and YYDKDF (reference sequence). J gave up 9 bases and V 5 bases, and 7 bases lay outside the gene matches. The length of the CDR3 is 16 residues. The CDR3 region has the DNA TGTGCCACCAGCCCGGGACTAGCGGGAGGGGGGGGTGAGCAGTTCTTC. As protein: CATSPGLAGGGGEQFF.

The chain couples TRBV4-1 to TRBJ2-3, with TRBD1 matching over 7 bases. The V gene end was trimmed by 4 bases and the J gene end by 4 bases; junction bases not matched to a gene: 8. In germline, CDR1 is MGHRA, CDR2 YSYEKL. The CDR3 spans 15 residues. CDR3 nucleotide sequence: TGCGCCAGCAGCCCCCAGACAGGGTGGTCAGATACGCAGTATTTT. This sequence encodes CASSPQTGWSDTQYF.

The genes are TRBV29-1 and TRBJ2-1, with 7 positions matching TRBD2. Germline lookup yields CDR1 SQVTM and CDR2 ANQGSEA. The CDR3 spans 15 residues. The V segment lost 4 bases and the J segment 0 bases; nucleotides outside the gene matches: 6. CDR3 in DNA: TGCAGCGTTGTGAGCGGGGTGAGCTCCTACAATGAGCAGTTCTTC. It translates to CSVVSGVSSYNEQFF.

CDR3 sequence: CASSLAYGADTQYF. CDR3 DNA: TGTGCCAGCAGCTTAGCGTACGGAGCTGATACGCAGTATTTT. V usage is TRBV7-2 and J usage is TRBJ2-3; D unclear. CDR3 size: 14 residues. V was clipped by 0 bases and J by 6 bases, with 10 bases between them. Germline lookup yields CDR1 SGHTA and CDR2 FQGNSA. The whole variable domain, filled in from reference TRBV7-2 and TRBJ2-3, reads GAGVSQSPSNKVTEKGKDVELRCDPISGHTALYWYRQSLGQGLEFLIYFQGNSAPDKSGLPSDRFSAERTGGSVSTLTIQRTQQEDSAVYLCASSLAYGADTQYFGPGTRLTVL.

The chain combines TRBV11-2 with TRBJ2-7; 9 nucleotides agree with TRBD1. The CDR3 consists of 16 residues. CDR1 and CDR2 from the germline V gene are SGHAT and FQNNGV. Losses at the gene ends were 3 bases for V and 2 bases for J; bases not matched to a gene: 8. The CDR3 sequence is CASSFLPGQGPYEQYF. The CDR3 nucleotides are TGTGCCAGCAGCTTCCTGCCGGGACAGGGCCCCTACGAGCAGTACTTC.

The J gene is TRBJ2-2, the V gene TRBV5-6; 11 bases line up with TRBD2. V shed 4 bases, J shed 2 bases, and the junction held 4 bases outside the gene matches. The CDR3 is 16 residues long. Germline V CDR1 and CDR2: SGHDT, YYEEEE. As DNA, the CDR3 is TGTGCCAGCAGCATGGGACTAGCGGTAAACACCGGGGAGCTGTTTTTT. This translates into CASSMGLAVNTGELFF. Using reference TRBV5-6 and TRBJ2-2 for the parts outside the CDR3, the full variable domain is DAGVTQSPTHLIKTRGQQVTLRCSPKSGHDTVSWYQQALGQGPQFIFQYYEEEERQRGNFPDRFSGHQFPNYSSELNVNALLLGDSALYLCASSMGLAVNTGELFFGEGSRLTVL.

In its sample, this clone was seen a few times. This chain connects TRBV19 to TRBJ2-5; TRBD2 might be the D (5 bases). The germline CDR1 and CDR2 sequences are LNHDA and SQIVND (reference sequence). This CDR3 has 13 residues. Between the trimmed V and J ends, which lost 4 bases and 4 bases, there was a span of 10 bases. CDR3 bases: TGTGCCAGTAGTACGCGGGCAGCAGAGACCCAGTACTTC. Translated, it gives CASSTRAAETQYF. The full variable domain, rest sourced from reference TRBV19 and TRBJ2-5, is DGGITQSPKYLFRKEGQNVTLSCEQNLNHDAMYWYRQDPGQGLRLIYYSQIVNDFQKGDIAEGYSVSREKKESFPLTVTSAQKNPTAFYLCASSTRAAETQYFGPGTRLLVL.

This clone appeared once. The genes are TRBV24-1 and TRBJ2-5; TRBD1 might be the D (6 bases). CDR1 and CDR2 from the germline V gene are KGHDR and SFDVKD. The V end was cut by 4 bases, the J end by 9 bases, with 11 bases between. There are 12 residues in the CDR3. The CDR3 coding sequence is TGTGCCACCAGTGACCCGGACAGACCCCAGTACTTC. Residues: CATSDPDRPQYF.

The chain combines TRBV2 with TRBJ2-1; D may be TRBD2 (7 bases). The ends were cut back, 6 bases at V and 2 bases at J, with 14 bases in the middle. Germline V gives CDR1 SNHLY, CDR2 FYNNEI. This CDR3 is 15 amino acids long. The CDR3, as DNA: TGTGCCAGCAGCGAGGGGGGACTACCCTACAATGAGCAGTTCTTC. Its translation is CASSEGGLPYNEQFF.

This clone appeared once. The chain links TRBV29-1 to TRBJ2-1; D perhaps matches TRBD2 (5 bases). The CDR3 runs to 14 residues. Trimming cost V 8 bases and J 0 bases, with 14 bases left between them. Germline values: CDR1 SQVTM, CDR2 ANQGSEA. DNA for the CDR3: TGCAGCTCGGTCGGTGGGAGCTCCTACAATGAGCAGTTCTTC. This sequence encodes CSSVGGSSYNEQFF.

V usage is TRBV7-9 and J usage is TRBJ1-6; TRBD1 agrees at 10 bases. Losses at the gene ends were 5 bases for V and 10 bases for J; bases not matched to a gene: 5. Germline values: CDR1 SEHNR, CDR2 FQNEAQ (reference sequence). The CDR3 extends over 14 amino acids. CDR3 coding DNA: TGTGCCAGCAGCGACAGGGGGCCAGAGTCACCCCTCCACTTT. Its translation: CASSDRGPESPLHF.

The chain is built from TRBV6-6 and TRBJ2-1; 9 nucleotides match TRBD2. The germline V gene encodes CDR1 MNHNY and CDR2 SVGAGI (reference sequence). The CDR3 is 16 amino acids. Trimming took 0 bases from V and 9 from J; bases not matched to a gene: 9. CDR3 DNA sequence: TGTGCCAGCAGTTACTCGATGGCGGGAGGGCCGGGTGAGCAGTTCTTC. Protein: CASSYSMAGGPGEQFF.

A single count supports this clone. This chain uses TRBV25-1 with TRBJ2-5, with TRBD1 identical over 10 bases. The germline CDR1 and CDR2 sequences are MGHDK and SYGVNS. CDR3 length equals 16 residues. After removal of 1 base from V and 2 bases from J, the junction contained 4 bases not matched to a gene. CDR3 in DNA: TGTGCCAGCAGTGAATGGGGGACAGGGGTACAAGAGACCCAGTACTTC. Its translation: CASSEWGTGVQETQYF.

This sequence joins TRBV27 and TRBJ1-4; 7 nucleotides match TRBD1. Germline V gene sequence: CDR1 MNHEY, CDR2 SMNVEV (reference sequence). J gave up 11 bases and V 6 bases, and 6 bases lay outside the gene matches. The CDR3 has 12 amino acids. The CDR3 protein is CASSPPGQKLFF. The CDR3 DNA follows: TGTGCCAGCAGCCCACCGGGACAGAAACTGTTTTTT.